Included here is one T cell receptor beta chain sequence, with context. Its specificity is unknown. These data come from a study of shared clonotypes between healthy human individuals. Whole-study findings and limits: As a rule, naive subsets had a larger estimated richness than memory subsets.

Trimming took off 0 bases at V and 4 bases at J, with 6 bases between the two ends. In germline, CDR1 is MGHRA, CDR2 YSYEKL. There are 13 residues in the CDR3. CD45RO-negative CD8 cells positively selected for CCR7 made up the naive population, which excluded terminally differentiated effector memory CD45RA+ cells. Profiled with immunoSEQ multiplex PCR; TCRdb holds only in-frame clones, not every one. The profile covers roughly 600,000 clones, with 98% appearing a single time and more than 0.3% taken by the ten largest. This sequence joins TRBV4-1 and TRBJ1-2; D is unclear. This sequence was found in a young man in good health. Sequenced: naive CD8+ T cells sorted from blood. In DNA form, the CDR3 reads TGCGCCAGCAGCCAAGACAGGCTCTATGGCTACACCTTC. Translated: CASSQDRLYGYTF.